Listed below are T cell receptor beta chains from one sample, sequenced in a study of blood T cell repertoires in COVID-19. Assay used: immunoSEQ multiplex PCR; TCRdb lists only in-frame clones, some missing. The data hold 170,000 or so clones, with roughly 85% observed a single time. The sample was peripheral blood. Every receptor here comes from a woman aged 70-85 years with acute or convalescent COVID-19. The conserved cysteine and the conserved F or W are not part of the CDR3 here. Each record gives: J gene, V gene, CDR3 protein.

J gene: TRBJ1-3
V gene: TRBV12-3/TRBV12-4
CDR3 protein: ASSSPGNTIY

J gene: TRBJ1-2
V gene: TRBV3-1/TRBV3-2
CDR3 protein: ASSSEEGYT

J gene: TRBJ1-4
V gene: TRBV11-2
CDR3 protein: ASSLEGGEKLF

J gene: TRBJ2-5
V gene: TRBV20-1
CDR3 protein: SASPGETQY

J gene: TRBJ2-7
V gene: TRBV5-1
CDR3 protein: ASSREGPYEQY

J gene: TRBJ2-5
V gene: TRBV7-2
CDR3 protein: ASSLQQGKDGETQY

J gene: TRBJ2-2
V gene: TRBV27
CDR3 protein: ASSLTGGARELF

J gene: TRBJ2-1
V gene: TRBV19
CDR3 protein: ASSPGAHNEQF

J gene: TRBJ2-7
V gene: TRBV11-2
CDR3 protein: ASSPRDRGFGEQY

J gene: TRBJ1-1
V gene: TRBV7-3
CDR3 protein: ASSLRGTGVGMNTEAF

J gene: TRBJ1-1
V gene: TRBV30
CDR3 protein: AWRLGGRTEAF

J gene: TRBJ1-5
V gene: TRBV2
CDR3 protein: ASSELGQGAGPQH